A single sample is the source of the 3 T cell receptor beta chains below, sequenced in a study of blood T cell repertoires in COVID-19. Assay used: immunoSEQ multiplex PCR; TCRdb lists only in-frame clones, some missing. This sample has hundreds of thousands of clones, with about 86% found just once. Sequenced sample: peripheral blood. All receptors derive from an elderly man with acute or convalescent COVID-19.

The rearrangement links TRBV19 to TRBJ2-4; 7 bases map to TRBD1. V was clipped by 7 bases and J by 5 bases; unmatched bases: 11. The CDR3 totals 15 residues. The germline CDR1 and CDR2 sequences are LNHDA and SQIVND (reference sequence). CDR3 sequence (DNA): TGTGCCAGTATTGGGTTTCGGACAGGAGAAAACATTCAGTACTTC. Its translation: CASIGFRTGENIQYF.

CDR3 amino acids: CASSVTGVTGELFF. CDR3 coding DNA: TGTGCCAGCAGTGTCACGGGGGTCACCGGGGAGCTGTTTTTT. V gene TRBV2 combines with J gene TRBJ2-2; TRBD2 might be the D (6 bases). This CDR3 comprises 14 residues. Germline V CDR1 and CDR2: SNHLY, FYNNEI. V gave up 4 bases and J gave up 4 bases, with 10 bases separating them.

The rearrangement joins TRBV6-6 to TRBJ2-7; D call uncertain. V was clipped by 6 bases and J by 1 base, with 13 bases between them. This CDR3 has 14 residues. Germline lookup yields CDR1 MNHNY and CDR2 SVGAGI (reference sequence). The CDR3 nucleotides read TGTGCCAGCAGCCGACCTACTGATTCCTACGAGCAGTACTTC. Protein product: CASSRPTDSYEQYF.